The 9 T cell receptor beta chains given below trace back to one sample, sequenced in a study of cytotoxic CD8 clonotypes in ibrutinib-treated CLL. TCRdb's copy holds only in-frame clones and misses some; the assay was immunoSEQ multiplex PCR. The table lists 150,000 or so clones, about 80% of them singletons. This specimen consisted of PBMCs, obtained after 24 months of ibrutinib treatment. The source is a human donor with chronic lymphocytic leukemia.

This chain links TRBV6-5 with TRBJ1-2; no definite D call. The CDR3 loop spans 14 amino acids. The germline CDR1 and CDR2 sequences are MNHEY and SVGAGI. The V gene lost 0 bases and the J gene lost 1 base, with 6 bases spanning the gap. The CDR3 sequence is CASSYSARNYGYTF. CDR3 coding DNA: TGTGCCAGCAGTTACTCGGCCCGTAACTATGGCTACACCTTC.

Remarks on this clone: This sample includes further DNA sequences coding for the same CDR3. CDR3 DNA sequence: TGTGCCAGCAGCTTAGCCGGCGGCATGAACACTGAAGCTTTCTTT. It yields the protein CASSLAGGMNTEAFF. The V gene is TRBV7-9, the J gene TRBJ1-1, with unresolved D. In germline, CDR1 is SEHNR, CDR2 FQNEAQ (reference sequence). This CDR3 is built from 15 residues. V lost 0 bases, J lost 0 bases, and 8 bases lay in between.

The DNA of the CDR3 is TGTGCCAGCTCACCACCGGGGGGGGACGCAGATACGCAGTATTTT. It yields the protein CASSPPGGDADTQYF. This chain links TRBV18 with TRBJ2-3; 7 bases are shared with TRBD2. This CDR3 comprises 15 residues. The V segment lost 0 bases and the J segment 4 bases; nucleotides outside the gene matches: 4. Germline V gene data show CDR1 as KGHSH and CDR2 as LQKENI.

The chain has TRBV6-5 and TRBJ2-7, with a tentative D call TRBD1 (5 bases). Germline V gene sequence: CDR1 MNHEY, CDR2 SVGAGI. The CDR3 length is 14 residues. Trimming stripped 2 bases from V and 0 bases from J, with 8 bases between. Here the CDR3 DNA reads TGTGCCAGCAGTTACCGCAGGGTCTCCTACGAGCAGTACTTC. As protein: CASSYRRVSYEQYF.

Worth noting for this clone: One end of the junction varies from germline; a read error may be responsible. DNA of the CDR3: TGTGCTAGCAGCTTAGGAACACCCGGGACAGGAAAAACCTACGAGCAGTACTTC. It is translated as CASSLGTPGTGKTYEQYF. V usage is TRBV7-7 and J usage is TRBJ2-7; 8 nucleotides match TRBD1. Germline V gives CDR1 SSHAT, CDR2 FNYEAQ (reference sequence). This CDR3 has 18 residues.

This clone was recorded a few times. The chain joins TRBV29-1 to TRBJ1-5, with 7 bases lining up with TRBD1. The CDR3 is 13 amino acids. The germline CDR1 and CDR2 sequences are SQVTM and ANQGSEA. J gave up 0 bases and V 5 bases, and 1 base lay outside the gene matches. The CDR3 spells CSVRTGSNQPQHF. The DNA for the CDR3 is TGCAGCGTTCGGACAGGTAGCAATCAGCCCCAGCATTTT.

The J gene is TRBJ2-5, the V gene TRBV5-1; 7 bases line up with TRBD1. Per the germline V gene, CDR1 is SGHRS and CDR2 is YFSETQ. J lost 5 bases, V lost 4 bases, and 8 bases had no gene match. The CDR3 consists of 14 residues. The CDR3 nucleotides read TGCGCCAGCAGCACCCGACAGGGAAGGGAGACCCAGTACTTC. This gives the protein CASSTRQGRETQYF.

The V and J genes are TRBV7-3 and TRBJ2-3; D is perhaps TRBD1 or TRBD2 (6 bases each). This CDR3 region has 15 residues. Germline-derived CDR1 and CDR2 are SGHTA and FQGTGA. V dropped 5 bases and J dropped 0 bases, with 12 bases sitting between them. CDR3 coding DNA: TGTGCCAGCAGCCGGGGGCTCCTGAGCACAGATACGCAGTATTTT. This encodes CASSRGLLSTDTQYF. The full variable domain, completed using reference TRBV7-3 and TRBJ2-3, is GAGVSQTPSNKVTEKGKYVELRCDPISGHTALYWYRQSLGQGPEFLIYFQGTGAADDSGLPNDRFFAVRPEGSVSTLKIQRTERGDSAVYLCASSRGLLSTDTQYFGPGTRLTVL.

This sequence joins TRBV10-3 and TRBJ2-1, with 7 bases that match TRBD1. CDR3 length: 15 amino acids. In germline, CDR1 is ENHRY, CDR2 SYGVKD. V gave up 4 bases and J gave up 3 bases; unmatched junction bases: 6. In DNA form, the CDR3 reads TGTGCCATCAGTGCCCGGGACAGCGGCTACAATGAGCAGTTCTTC. This gives the protein CAISARDSGYNEQFF.